This T cell receptor (beta chain) was captured by sequencing in a study of cytomegalovirus exposure and HLA in healthy donors. Study-level points and caveats: In a later analysis, several top co-occurrence clusters appeared linked to parvovirus B19, influenza, CMV and Epstein-Barr virus. Most likely, a cluster of highly shared sequence variants arose as a sequencing artifact.

Only one count was recorded for this clone. No antigen is known for it. CDR1 and CDR2 from the germline V gene are SEHNR and FQNEAQ (reference sequence). J gave up 4 bases and V 0 bases, and 2 bases lay outside the gene matches. The CDR3 sequence is 15 residues long. Primers for the PCR totalled 60 Vbeta and 13 Jbeta. Profiling relied on immunoSEQ multiplex PCR, and the TCRdb table lists in-frame clones only, not all of them. The repertoire includes some 130,000 clones, 80% of them detected once, and 2.5% to 3% sits in the top ten. The specimen sequenced was PBMCs. This TCR came from a man under 40 in good health and CMV-seronegative. The chain couples TRBV7-9 to TRBJ2-1, with 8 positions matching TRBD2. As DNA, the CDR3 is TGTGCCAGCAGCTTAGCTAGCGGGAAATACAATGAGCAGTTCTTC. Residues: CASSLASGKYNEQFF.